The clone carrying this TCR beta chain occurred a few times. Trimming left V 5 bases short and J 7 bases short, with 14 bases between. This CDR3 is 13 amino acids long. CDR1 and CDR2 (germline): SEHNR, FQNEAQ (reference sequence). This sample is drawn from a study of control samples from healthy donors and cancer patients. Some clones are missing from TCRdb's copy, which holds only in-frame ones; the method was immunoSEQ multiplex PCR. The sample holds roughly 150,000 clones, 93% seen once. The rearrangement joins TRBV7-9 to TRBJ1-1; TRBD1 is a possible D gene (6 bases). The source material was blood. The clonotype was recovered from a man aged 18 to 30 in good health. As DNA, the CDR3 is TGTGCCAGCAGCAAGACAGGTGGGGGTGAAGCTTTCTTT. As protein: CASSKTGGGEAFF.